A selection of T cell receptor beta chains follows, all from one sample in a study of shared clonotypes between healthy human individuals. The table came from immunoSEQ multiplex PCR; TCRdb's copy has only in-frame clones and leaves some out. The data hold fewer than 3 million clones, with around 93% observed a single time. Sequencing was carried out using naive CD4+ T cells from PBMCs. All receptors derive from a man younger than 30 in good health. Some clones in this sample may be carry-over from other donors' samples. CDR3s include the opening cysteine and the closing phenylalanine or tryptophan. The order of the fields is clone size, V gene, D gene, J gene, CDR3 DNA, CDR3 protein. The D gene is left open where the match is weak. Some rows have no size entry. The others give once, few or many, or a class for an expanded clone.

.	TRBV28	.	TRBJ1-1	TGTGCCAGCAGTCTGTCCCAACGGCAGAACACTGAAGCTTTCTTT	CASSLSQRQNTEAFF
few	TRBV16	.	TRBJ1-1	TGTGCCAGCAGTCCGTCACTGGGGAACACTGAAGCTTTCTTT	CASSPSLGNTEAFF
.	TRBV28	TRBD1	TRBJ1-2	TGTGCCAGCAGTTTACGGAGACAGGGGGTGTTGGGCTACACCTTC	CASSLRRQGVLGYTF
.	TRBV7-2	.	TRBJ2-1	TGTGCCAGCAGCTTAGTAGCGGATAGCTACAATGAGCAGTTCTTC	CASSLVADSYNEQFF
.	TRBV10-2	.	TRBJ1-4	TGCGCCAGCGCTGCAGGGGATCTGGGTGAAAAACTGTTTTTT	CASAAGDLGEKLFF
.	TRBV25-1	.	TRBJ2-7	TGTGCCAGCAGTGAAAACGGACCCTACGAGCAGTACTTC	CASSENGPYEQYF
.	TRBV5-1	TRBD2	TRBJ2-2	TGCGCCAGCAGAAACACTAGCGGGAGCGTCACCGGGGAGCTGTTTTTT	CASRNTSGSVTGELFF
.	TRBV19	.	TRBJ2-3	TGTGCCAGTAGTAACAGAATCACAGATACGCAGTATTTT	CASSNRITDTQYF
.	TRBV6-5	.	TRBJ2-5	TGTGCCAGCAGTTACACTTCGGAGACCCAGTACTTC	CASSYTSETQYF
.	TRBV5-1	.	TRBJ2-2	TGCGCCAGCAGCTTGATTTTGCCCGGGGAGCTGTTTTTT	CASSLILPGELFF
.	TRBV7-9	.	TRBJ2-2	TGTGCCAGCAGCTTAGTTCGACAGAGGAACACCGGGGAGCTGTTTTTT	CASSLVRQRNTGELFF
.	TRBV5-5	.	TRBJ1-2	TGTGCCAGCAGCTTGGCTTTGGGCCGAGACTATGGCTACACCTTC	CASSLALGRDYGYTF
.	TRBV2	.	TRBJ1-1	TGTGCCAGCATTAACCGCGGGGGGCGGGGGAACACTGAAGCTTTCTTT	CASINRGGRGNTEAFF
.	TRBV6-1	TRBD2	TRBJ2-7	TGTGCCACACTCCGTGGGACTAGCGGCTCCTATGAGCAGTACTTC	CATLRGTSGSYEQYF
.	TRBV5-1	.	TRBJ2-7	TGCGCCAGCAGTAATCAGGCGTCCTACGAGCAGTACTTC	CASSNQASYEQYF
.	TRBV4-1	.	TRBJ1-3	TGCGCCAGCAGCCCTCTCCGGAAGGACAGTTCGATTGGAAACACCATATATTTT	CASSPLRKDSSIGNTIYF
.	TRBV29-1	.	TRBJ2-3	TGCAGCGTTGATCAGGGCACAGATACGCAGTATTTT	CSVDQGTDTQYF
.	TRBV15	TRBD1	TRBJ1-2	TGTGCCACCAGCGCCCGCCTGGGACAGACCTATGGCTACACCTTC	CATSARLGQTYGYTF